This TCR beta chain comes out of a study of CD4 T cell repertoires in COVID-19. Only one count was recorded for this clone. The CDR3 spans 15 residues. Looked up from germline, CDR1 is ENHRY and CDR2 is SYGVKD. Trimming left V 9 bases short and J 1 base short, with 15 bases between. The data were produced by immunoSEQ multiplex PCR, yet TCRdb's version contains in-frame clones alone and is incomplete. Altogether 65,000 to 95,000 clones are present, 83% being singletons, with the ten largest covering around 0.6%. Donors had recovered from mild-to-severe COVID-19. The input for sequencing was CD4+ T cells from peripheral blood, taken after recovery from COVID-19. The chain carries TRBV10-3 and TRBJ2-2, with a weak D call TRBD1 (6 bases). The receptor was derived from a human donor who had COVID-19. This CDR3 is CAMGSRDKNTGELFF. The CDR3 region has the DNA TGTGCCATGGGAAGCAGGGACAAGAACACCGGGGAGCTGTTTTTT.